This entry lists 21 T cell receptor beta chains sequenced from one sample in a study of early stage breast cancer tumors. Some clones are missing from TCRdb's copy, which holds only in-frame ones; the method was immunoSEQ multiplex PCR. The profile shows about 41,000 clones, about 78% of them singletons. The sequenced material came from blood. All receptors come from a person aged 45 to 60 with breast cancer.

The J gene is TRBJ2-3, the V gene TRBV5-6, with TRBD1 matching over 8 bases. Germline lookup yields CDR1 SGHDT and CDR2 YYEEEE. V shed 4 bases and J 4 bases; nucleotides not matched to a gene: 2. The length of the CDR3 is 13 residues. The CDR3 region has the DNA TGTGCCAGCAGCAGGACAGGGTCAGATACGCAGTATTTT. As protein: CASSRTGSDTQYF.

CDR3 DNA: TGTGCCAGCAGCTTTATCCCTAGCGGGGAAGAGACCCAGTACTTC. Translating it yields CASSFIPSGEETQYF. The chain uses TRBV5-6 and TRBJ2-5, with 9 bases that match TRBD2. Germline V gene sequence: CDR1 SGHDT, CDR2 YYEEEE. V lost 2 bases and J lost 3; bases outside the gene matches: 5. The length of the CDR3 is 15 residues.

The chain is built from TRBV15 and TRBJ1-1, with D uncertain. The V and J ends lost 6 bases and 1 base respectively, with 12 bases between them. CDR3 length: 14 residues. Per germline, CDR1 LNHNV and CDR2 YYDKDF (reference sequence). CDR3: CATRSKDSNTEAFF. CDR3 in DNA: TGTGCCACCAGATCGAAAGACTCGAACACTGAAGCTTTCTTT.

The J gene is TRBJ2-1, the V gene TRBV9; the match to TRBD2 covers 12 bases. CDR1 is SGDLS, CDR2 YYNGEE, per germline. The V segment lost 2 bases and the J segment 4 bases; nucleotides outside the gene matches: 1. The CDR3 spans 15 residues. The CDR3, as DNA: TGTGCCAGCAGCGTTCTAGCGGGGGGGTACAATGAGCAGTTCTTC. Translation gives CASSVLAGGYNEQFF.

The chain is built from TRBV5-1 and TRBJ2-5, with D possibly TRBD1 on 7 matching bases. Per germline, CDR1 SGHRS and CDR2 YFSETQ. Trimming shortened V by 4 bases and J by 0 bases, and 13 bases separated the two germline ends. This CDR3 comprises 15 residues. The CDR3 coding sequence is TGCGCCAGCAGCGCGGGACAGATAGACCAAGAGACCCAGTACTTC. Translation: CASSAGQIDQETQYF.

This clone was seen only once. CDR3 protein: CASSVGLAVHFSYEQYF. The CDR3, as DNA: TGTGCCAGCAGTGTGGGACTAGCGGTTCACTTCTCCTACGAGCAGTACTTC. The rearrangement uses TRBV2 and TRBJ2-7; 11 bases align to TRBD2. With 4 bases clipped from V and 0 bases from J, the junction kept 8 bases outside the gene matches. This CDR3 region has 17 residues. The germline V gene encodes CDR1 SNHLY and CDR2 FYNNEI.

The chain employs TRBV7-2 and TRBJ2-1; D call uncertain. The CDR3 has 14 residues. The germline gives CDR1 SGHTA, CDR2 FQGNSA. V was cut by 1 base and J by 4 bases, with 8 bases left in between. Here the CDR3 reads CASSLENYYNEQFF. The DNA for the CDR3 is TGTGCCAGCAGCTTAGAGAACTATTACAATGAGCAGTTCTTC.

The chain links TRBV19 to TRBJ2-7; TRBD1 might be the D (5 bases). V was pared by 4 bases and J by 4 bases, with 17 bases between. The CDR3 runs to 15 residues. Germline values: CDR1 LNHDA, CDR2 SQIVND (reference sequence). The CDR3: CASSNIRVGGYEQYF. The CDR3 DNA follows: TGTGCCAGTAGTAATATCAGGGTCGGCGGTTACGAGCAGTACTTC.

J is TRBJ2-7 and V is TRBV5-5; D is undetermined. V lost 0 bases to trimming and J lost 1 base, with 11 bases between them. The CDR3 is 15 amino acids. Germline V lookup: CDR1 SGHKS, CDR2 YYEKEE (reference sequence). In DNA, the CDR3 is TGTGCCAGCAGCTTGGAGGTGACATGGTCCTACGAGCAGTACTTC. Translated, it gives CASSLEVTWSYEQYF.

The chain uses TRBV19 and TRBJ2-1, with TRBD2 matching over 13 bases. Germline CDR1 reads LNHDA; CDR2 reads SQIVND (reference sequence). V lost 3 bases and J lost 6; bases outside the gene matches: 2. The CDR3 contains 15 residues. The CDR3 protein is CASSIGLAGVNEQFF. Here the CDR3 DNA reads TGTGCCAGTAGTATTGGACTAGCGGGAGTCAATGAGCAGTTCTTC.

The chain uses TRBV28 and TRBJ2-1; D unresolved. The CDR3 covers 15 residues. Germline-derived CDR1 and CDR2 are MDHEN and SYDVKM. The ends were cut back, 4 bases at V and 9 bases at J, with 19 bases in the middle. For the CDR3, the DNA is TGTGCCAGCAGTTCCACGGGTAGTCGGAAGGTTGAGCAGTTCTTC. Its protein is CASSSTGSRKVEQFF.

This clone showed up many times. CDR3 sequence (DNA): TGTGCCAGCAACTCCTGGGGGACAATGAACACTGAAGCTTTCTTT. Residues: CASNSWGTMNTEAFF. The rearrangement joins TRBV25-1 to TRBJ1-1, with D possibly being TRBD1 (6 bases). Trimming left V 7 bases short and J 0 bases short, with 15 bases between. The CDR3 loop spans 15 amino acids. CDR1 and CDR2 from the germline V gene are MGHDK and SYGVNS.

The J gene is TRBJ1-2, the V gene TRBV27, with D possibly TRBD1 on 5 matching bases. The length of the CDR3 is 14 residues. V gave up 0 bases and J gave up 5 bases, with 10 bases separating them. Germline loops: CDR1 MNHEY, CDR2 SMNVEV (reference sequence). The CDR3 DNA follows: TGTGCCAGCAGTTTATCGTGGGGCGGTTATGGCTACACCTTC. Amino acids: CASSLSWGGYGYTF.

This chain links TRBV9 with TRBJ2-3, with 7 bases identical to TRBD2. Germline loops: CDR1 SGDLS, CDR2 YYNGEE. This CDR3 region has 16 residues. V dropped 2 bases and J dropped 5; count of bases not matched to a gene: 11. CDR3 region: CASSVGPSGIVDTQYF. As DNA, the CDR3 is TGTGCCAGCAGCGTCGGTCCAAGCGGGATTGTAGATACGCAGTATTTT.

The rearrangement uses TRBV11-2 and TRBJ2-3, with 9 bases lining up with TRBD2. From germline, CDR1 is SGHAT and CDR2 FQNNGV. The CDR3 contains 14 residues. With V trimmed by 3 bases and J by 4 bases, 2 bases remained unmatched. This chain's CDR3 is CASSFLAGPDTQYF. The CDR3 DNA reads TGTGCCAGCAGCTTCCTAGCGGGGCCAGATACGCAGTATTTT.

This clone appeared a single time. The rearrangement links TRBV2 to TRBJ1-1, with D tentatively TRBD1 (6 bases). With 5 bases removed from V and 0 bases from J, the gap between germline ends came to 13 bases. Looked up from germline, CDR1 is SNHLY and CDR2 is FYNNEI. The CDR3 has 15 amino acids. The CDR3 reads CASSSSGGLNTEAFF. CDR3 sequence (DNA): TGTGCCAGCAGTTCCTCCGGGGGGCTGAACACTGAAGCTTTCTTT.

In DNA, the CDR3 is TGTGCCAGCAGCGCCGGGACAGGGCTAACAGATACGCAGTATTTT. This sequence encodes CASSAGTGLTDTQYF. The V gene is TRBV9, the J gene TRBJ2-3; 9 bases line up with TRBD1. Germline V gene lookup returns CDR1 SGDLS and CDR2 YYNGEE. V trimming: 3 bases; J trimming: 3 bases; junction bases outside the gene matches: 5. The CDR3 runs 15 residues.

This clone showed up just once. The gene calls are TRBV6-6 and TRBJ1-1; 9 nucleotides align to TRBD1. Germline-derived CDR1 and CDR2 are MNHNY and SVGAGI (reference sequence). Trimming took 6 bases from V and 4 from J; bases not matched to a gene: 3. The CDR3 covers 13 residues. As DNA, the CDR3 is TGTGCCAGCAGCAAGGACAGGGGCACTGAAGCTTTCTTT. Translated, it gives CASSKDRGTEAFF.

The rearrangement uses TRBV7-6 and TRBJ2-7, with TRBD1 matching over 8 bases. The germline CDR1 and CDR2 sequences are SGHVS and FNYEAQ. Losses at the gene ends were 5 bases for V and 4 bases for J; bases not matched to a gene: 7. The CDR3 has 14 residues. The CDR3 protein is CASSPGTGLYEQYF. CDR3 DNA: TGTGCCAGCAGCCCCGGGACAGGTTTGTACGAGCAGTACTTC.

The chain is built from TRBV7-2 and TRBJ2-7; TRBD2 matches at 11 bases. Germline trimming cut 3 bases from V and 3 bases from J; bases unmatched to any gene: 4. CDR1 and CDR2 from the germline V gene are SGHTA and FQGNSA. This CDR3 comprises 15 residues. In DNA form, the CDR3 reads TGTGCCAGCAGCTTTACTAGCGGGAGCTTCTACGAGCAGTACTTC. Protein product: CASSFTSGSFYEQYF.

The chain is built from TRBV7-2 and TRBJ2-2; TRBD2 matches at 11 bases. Germline lookup yields CDR1 SGHTA and CDR2 FQGNSA. CDR3 length: 19 residues. V was pared by 2 bases and J by 2 bases, with 10 bases of the junction left unmatched. The CDR3, as DNA: TGTGCCAGCAGCTTAAGAATTACGACTAGCGGGACTAACACCGGGGAGCTGTTTTTT. Its protein is CASSLRITTSGTNTGELFF.